A single sample is the source of the 22 T cell receptor beta chains below, sequenced in a study of PD-1 blockade in classical Hodgkin lymphoma. Each patient's relapse followed autologous stem cell transplantation, and brentuximab vedotin exposure varied. The repertoire was sequenced with immunoSEQ multiplex PCR; TCRdb's copy has only in-frame clones and lacks some. The data show 20,000 to 25,000 clones, around 80% seen once. Sequencing used peripheral blood mononuclear cells (PBMCs), obtained before the second cycle of nivolumab. These receptor sequences come from a human donor with classical Hodgkin lymphoma.

This chain connects TRBV7-8 to TRBJ1-1, with D maybe TRBD1 (5 bases). This CDR3 comprises 16 residues. Germline CDR1 reads SGHVS; CDR2 reads FQNEAQ. Trimming cost V 6 bases and J 0 bases, with 17 bases left between them. CDR3 DNA: TGTGCCAGCAGGCGGATCGGGGGTGCGGTGAACACTGAAGCTTTCTTT. Its translation is CASRRIGGAVNTEAFF.

The V gene is TRBV25-1, the J gene TRBJ1-1, with D possibly TRBD1 on 6 matching bases. Germline-derived CDR1 and CDR2 are MGHDK and SYGVNS. CDR3 length: 15 amino acids. The germline V and J ends were trimmed by 3 bases and 1 base, with 12 bases remaining between them. The CDR3 reads CASSEHREENTEAFF. The CDR3 DNA reads as TGTGCCAGCAGTGAGCACAGGGAGGAGAACACTGAAGCTTTCTTT.

This clone has only one observation. V is TRBV10-3 and J is TRBJ2-7; a weak D match, TRBD2 (6 bases). Germline values: CDR1 ENHRY, CDR2 SYGVKD. The CDR3 runs 15 residues. Trimming took off 0 bases at V and 5 bases at J, with 14 bases between the two ends. CDR3 protein: CAISESWRGVHEQYF. CDR3 nucleotides: TGTGCCATCAGTGAGTCATGGAGGGGCGTCCACGAGCAGTACTTC.

This clone was recorded once. V is TRBV19 and J is TRBJ1-3, with TRBD1 as a possible D gene (5 bases). Trimming took off 2 bases at V and 1 base at J, with 15 bases between the two ends. Germline-derived CDR1 and CDR2 are LNHDA and SQIVND (reference sequence). This CDR3 region has 17 residues. CDR3 nucleotides: TGTGCCAGTAGTATATCCCCTGGCGCAGGGTCTGGAAACACCATATATTTT. Translation gives CASSISPGAGSGNTIYF. The variable domain in full, with the rest retrieved from reference TRBV19 and TRBJ1-3, is DGGITQSPKYLFRKEGQNVTLSCEQNLNHDAMYWYRQDPGQGLRLIYYSQIVNDFQKGDIAEGYSVSREKKESFPLTVTSAQKNPTAFYLCASSISPGAGSGNTIYFGEGSWLTVV.

The chain is built from TRBV5-6 and TRBJ1-5; 9 bases line up with TRBD1. There are 15 residues in the CDR3. Looked up from germline, CDR1 is SGHDT and CDR2 is YYEEEE. With 2 bases clipped from V and 5 bases from J, the junction kept 5 bases outside the gene matches. CDR3 sequence (DNA): TGTGCCAGCAGCTTTCGGGACAGGGCTTATCAGCCCCAGCATTTT. Protein: CASSFRDRAYQPQHF.

V is TRBV19 and J is TRBJ2-7, with 9 bases matching TRBD1. V shed 10 bases and J 1 base; nucleotides not matched to a gene: 14. Per germline, CDR1 LNHDA and CDR2 SQIVND (reference sequence). This CDR3 spans 16 amino acids. CDR3 region: CATYRDREGSSYEQYF. For the CDR3, the DNA is TGTGCCACCTACCGGGACAGGGAGGGTAGTTCCTACGAGCAGTACTTC.

The CDR3 spells CSVDGQGVVETQYF. For the CDR3, the DNA is TGCAGCGTTGACGGACAGGGGGTCGTGGAGACCCAGTACTTC. The rearrangement uses TRBV29-1 and TRBJ2-5; 10 bases align to TRBD1. CDR3 size: 14 residues. The germline CDR1 and CDR2 sequences are SQVTM and ANQGSEA. Trimming removed 3 bases from V and 5 bases from J; junction bases left unmatched: 6.

The gene calls are TRBV5-1 and TRBJ1-1; 7 bases are a match to TRBD1. The CDR3 is made up of 14 amino acids. Trimming at V came to 4 bases and at J to 5 bases, leaving 8 bases not matched to a gene. Germline CDR1 reads SGHRS; CDR2 reads YFSETQ. CDR3 DNA: TGCGCCAGCAGCCCTCGACAGGGTGGGACTGAAGCTTTCTTT. It is translated as CASSPRQGGTEAFF.

The chain has TRBV21-1 and TRBJ1-3. TRBV21-1 is flagged as a pseudogene. This CDR3 is built from 17 residues. In nucleotides, the CDR3 is TGTGCCAGCAGTACAGTTATAGCTACACACGCACGAAACACCATATATTTT. This sequence encodes CASSTVIATHARNTIYF.

The CDR3 region has the DNA TGTGCCTGGAGTGGCGGAGGGTCTAATCAGCCCCAGCATTTT. This translates into CAWSGGGSNQPQHF. The chain recombines TRBV30 with TRBJ1-5; D gene unclear. V was shortened by 1 base and J by 4 bases, with 11 bases between the two germline ends. CDR1 and CDR2 (germline): GTSNPN, SVGIG (reference sequence). The CDR3 consists of 14 residues.

The gene calls are TRBV18 and TRBJ1-3, with unresolved D. There are 16 residues in the CDR3. V lost 3 bases to trimming and J lost 4 bases, with 16 bases between them. Per the germline V gene, CDR1 is KGHSH and CDR2 is LQKENI. The CDR3 here is CASSPNLRHAGNTIYF. For the CDR3, the DNA is TGTGCCAGCTCACCGAATCTTCGCCACGCAGGAAACACCATATATTTT.

V is TRBV19 and J is TRBJ2-7; 11 bases line up with TRBD2. CDR1 is LNHDA and CDR2 is SQIVND in the germline V gene (reference sequence). V lost 0 bases to trimming and J lost 6 bases; unmatched junction nucleotides: 10. The CDR3 has 17 residues. Here the CDR3 DNA reads TGTGCCAGTAGTATAGAAACTAGCGGGGGAACCGCTGGCGAGCAGTACTTC. Its translation: CASSIETSGGTAGEQYF.

The V gene is TRBV15, the J gene TRBJ1-5, with D unresolved. V was pared by 1 base and J by 1 base, with 5 bases between. There are 14 residues in the CDR3. Germline V gives CDR1 LNHNV, CDR2 YYDKDF (reference sequence). CDR3: CATSRAGSNQPQHF. CDR3 bases: TGTGCCACCAGCAGAGCGGGGAGCAATCAGCCCCAGCATTTT.

This clone was seen a handful of times. The V and J genes are TRBV5-5 and TRBJ1-5, with D perhaps TRBD1 (5 bases). Germline CDR1 SGHKS, CDR2 YYEKEE (reference sequence). The CDR3 runs 15 residues. The V and J ends lost 4 bases and 5 bases respectively, with 16 bases between them. CDR3 DNA sequence: TGTGCCAGCAGCACCTCCTTGACAGAAGATCAGCCCCAGCATTTT. It specifies CASSTSLTEDQPQHF.

This clone was found once. This chain links TRBV21-1 with TRBJ1-5. TRBV21-1 is recorded as a pseudogene. The CDR3 extends over 14 amino acids. The CDR3 DNA follows: TGTGCCAGCAGCAAGAGGGATGGCAATCAGCCCCAGCATTTT. Translated, it gives CASSKRDGNQPQHF.

V gene TRBV2 combines with J gene TRBJ2-7, with unresolved D. Trimming left V 5 bases short and J 2 bases short, with 10 bases between. Germline-derived CDR1 and CDR2 are SNHLY and FYNNEI. The CDR3 loop spans 13 amino acids. CDR3: CASSSPSPYEQYF. In nucleotides, the CDR3 is TGTGCCAGCAGTAGCCCGAGTCCCTACGAGCAGTACTTC. The variable domain in full, completed from reference TRBV2 and TRBJ2-7, reads EPEVTQTPSHQVTQMGQEVILRCVPISNHLYFYWYRQILGQKVEFLVSFYNNEISEKSEIFDDQFSVERPDGSNFTLKIRSTKLEDSAMYFCASSSPSPYEQYFGPGTRLTVT.

V and J are TRBV2 and TRBJ2-5; 9 nucleotides match TRBD2. CDR1 SNHLY and CDR2 FYNNEI come from the germline V gene. CDR3 length: 13 amino acids. With V trimmed by 10 bases and J by 1 base, 4 bases remained unmatched. CDR3 nucleotides: TGTGCCACCTCTAGCGGGACCCAAGAGACCCAGTACTTC. It is translated as CATSSGTQETQYF.

The V and J genes are TRBV6-5 and TRBJ2-7; TRBD2 is a possible D gene (5 bases). Germline lookup yields CDR1 MNHEY and CDR2 SVGAGI. The CDR3 consists of 11 residues. Trimming stripped 5 bases from V and 12 bases from J, with 14 bases between. CDR3 nucleotides: TGTGCCAGCAGTGGACGGGAAGGCACGTACTTC. It translates to CASSGREGTYF.

This rearrangement joins TRBV6-6 to TRBJ2-7, with 11 bases matching TRBD2. The junction had 6 bases not matched to a gene; V was cut back by 7 bases and J by 4 bases. This CDR3 is built from 14 residues. Germline CDR1 MNHNY, CDR2 SVGAGI (reference sequence). The CDR3 sequence is CASTPTSGSYEQYF. The CDR3 DNA follows: TGTGCCAGCACCCCCACTAGCGGGAGTTACGAGCAGTACTTC.

The CDR3 loop reads CASTLDFSEQYF. CDR3 DNA: TGTGCCAGCACCCTGGACTTCTCCGAGCAGTACTTC. The chain employs TRBV6-6 and TRBJ2-7, with D maybe TRBD2 (5 bases). The CDR3 runs 12 residues. Germline V CDR1 and CDR2: MNHNY, SVGAGI (reference sequence). V lost 7 bases, J lost 6 bases, and 13 bases lay in between.

The V and J genes are TRBV10-3 and TRBJ1-6; 8 nucleotides line up with TRBD1. From germline, CDR1 is ENHRY and CDR2 SYGVKD. The junction had 7 bases not matched to a gene; V was cut back by 5 bases and J by 10 bases. The CDR3 contains 14 residues. CDR3 nucleotides: TGTGCCATCAGTCGGACAGGGAAGGAATCACCCCTCCACTTT. Translated: CAISRTGKESPLHF.

The V gene is TRBV7-2, the J gene TRBJ2-2, with 8 bases that match TRBD2. Germline V gives CDR1 SGHTA, CDR2 FQGNSA. V dropped 0 bases and J dropped 5; count of bases not matched to a gene: 5. The CDR3 runs 16 residues. CDR3 in amino acids: CASSLAPAGATGELFF. The CDR3 nucleotides read TGTGCCAGCAGCTTAGCGCCAGCGGGAGCAACCGGGGAGCTGTTTTTT.